The rows below give T cell receptor beta chains drawn from one sample of a study of T-cell reconstitution after alpha-beta-depleted transplantation in children. Via MiXCR, TCRdb re-called the PCR reads, giving one row per CDR3 protein. Of 750,000 to 950,000 distinct CDR3 sequences in the sample, about 16% were seen once. Sequencing used PBMCs, mostly from graft donor cells, obtained 360 days after TCRalphabeta/CD19-depleted stem cell transplant. These receptor sequences come from a male patient younger than 18 who had a stem cell transplant for acute lymphoblastic leukemia, so the T cells may come from the graft donor. The CDR3 runs from the conserved cysteine through the conserved F or W. The D gene is left open where the match is weak. The size of a clone is reported for some rows only, either as once, few or many, or as a class for expanded clones.

j_gene: TRBJ2-7
abundance: many
d_gene: -
v_gene: TRBV21-1
CDR3aa: CASSPKGLSGSRSYEQYF
CDR3nt: TGTGCCAGCAGCCCAAAAGGGTTGAGCGGGAGTAGGTCCTACGAGCAGTACTTC

j_gene: TRBJ1-1
abundance: few
d_gene: -
v_gene: TRBV4-1
CDR3aa: CASSQFVRRRDGRTPTEAFF
CDR3nt: TGCGCCAGCAGCCAGTTCGTCCGTCGGCGGGACGGACGAACTCCCACTGAAGCTTTCTTT

j_gene: TRBJ1-5
abundance: few
d_gene: -
v_gene: TRBV4-1
CDR3aa: CASSQEPGTNQPQHF
CDR3nt: TGCGCCAGCAGCCAAGAACCGGGGACGAATCAGCCCCAGCATTTT

j_gene: TRBJ2-3
abundance: few
d_gene: TRBD1
v_gene: TRBV28
CDR3aa: CASSPGQGVGTDTQYF
CDR3nt: TGTGCCAGCAGTCCTGGACAGGGTGTGGGGACGGATACGCAGTATTTT

j_gene: TRBJ1-5
abundance: -
d_gene: -
v_gene: TRBV4-1
CDR3aa: CASSPGRVSNQPQHF
CDR3nt: TGCGCCAGCAGCCCGGGACGGGTTAGCAATCAGCCCCAGCATTTT

j_gene: TRBJ2-1
abundance: few
d_gene: -
v_gene: TRBV29-1
CDR3aa: CSVEDPVHGSYNEQFF
CDR3nt: TGCAGCGTTGAAGATCCAGTTCACGGCTCCTACAATGAGCAGTTCTTC

j_gene: TRBJ1-2
abundance: few
d_gene: -
v_gene: TRBV24-1
CDR3aa: CATSDLNGYTF
CDR3nt: TGTGCCACCAGTGACCTTAATGGCTACACCTTC

j_gene: TRBJ2-1
abundance: -
d_gene: TRBD2
v_gene: TRBV7-9
CDR3aa: CASSEGLAEDNEQFF
CDR3nt: TGTGCCAGCAGCGAAGGACTAGCCGAGGACAATGAGCAGTTCTTC

j_gene: TRBJ2-1
abundance: -
d_gene: -
v_gene: TRBV7-8
CDR3aa: CASSYLRDPYNEQFF
CDR3nt: TGTGCCAGCAGCTACCTCCGGGACCCCTACAATGAGCAGTTCTTC

j_gene: TRBJ2-3
abundance: -
d_gene: -
v_gene: TRBV7-3
CDR3aa: CASSSTRFGRDTQYF
CDR3nt: TGTGCCAGCAGCTCTACACGCTTTGGCCGAGATACGCAGTATTTT

j_gene: TRBJ1-1
abundance: many
d_gene: -
v_gene: TRBV6-5
CDR3aa: CASSYFANTEAFF
CDR3nt: TGTGCCAGCAGTTACTTCGCGAACACTGAAGCTTTCTTT

j_gene: TRBJ1-5
abundance: few
d_gene: TRBD1
v_gene: TRBV12-3/TRBV12-4
CDR3aa: CASSPSGTGWNSAHF
CDR3nt: TGTGCCAGCAGTCCCTCCGGGACAGGGTGGAATAGCGCACATTTT

j_gene: TRBJ2-7
abundance: -
d_gene: TRBD2
v_gene: TRBV19
CDR3aa: CASSINSIGWSGGTYEQYF
CDR3nt: TGTGCCAGTAGTATAAATTCCATCGGCTGGAGCGGGGGTACCTACGAGCAGTACTTC

j_gene: TRBJ2-1
abundance: -
d_gene: -
v_gene: TRBV4-1
CDR3aa: CASSHLSSRGYNEQFF
CDR3nt: TGCGCCAGCAGCCATCTTTCTAGCCGTGGGTACAATGAGCAGTTCTTC

j_gene: TRBJ2-7
abundance: -
d_gene: TRBD2
v_gene: TRBV20-1
CDR3aa: CSASLGGSSYEQYF
CDR3nt: TGCAGTGCTAGTCTGGGGGGGAGCTCCTACGAGCAGTACTTC

j_gene: TRBJ1-1
abundance: -
d_gene: -
v_gene: TRBV25-1
CDR3aa: CASSQGRFTEAFF
CDR3nt: TGTGCCAGCAGTCAAGGACGTTTCACTGAAGCTTTCTTT